This record concerns one T cell receptor beta chain sequence. The data were obtained in a study of blood T cell repertoires in COVID-19. Trimming took 3 bases from V and 1 from J, leaving 10 bases between them. The germline V gene has CDR1 SGHTS and CDR2 YDEGEE. The CDR3 has 14 residues. Libraries were prepared by immunoSEQ multiplex PCR; TCRdb keeps only in-frame clonotypes and omits some of them. The repertoire has about 84,000 clones, about 82% of them found once; the top ten carry roughly 15%. Material: peripheral blood. The chain combines TRBV5-8 with TRBJ1-1, with D perhaps TRBD1 (6 bases). This TCR came from an elderly woman with acute or convalescent COVID-19. For the CDR3, the DNA is TGTGCCAGCAGCTCGGGACAACGGAACACTGAAGCTTTCTTT. This sequence encodes CASSSGQRNTEAFF.